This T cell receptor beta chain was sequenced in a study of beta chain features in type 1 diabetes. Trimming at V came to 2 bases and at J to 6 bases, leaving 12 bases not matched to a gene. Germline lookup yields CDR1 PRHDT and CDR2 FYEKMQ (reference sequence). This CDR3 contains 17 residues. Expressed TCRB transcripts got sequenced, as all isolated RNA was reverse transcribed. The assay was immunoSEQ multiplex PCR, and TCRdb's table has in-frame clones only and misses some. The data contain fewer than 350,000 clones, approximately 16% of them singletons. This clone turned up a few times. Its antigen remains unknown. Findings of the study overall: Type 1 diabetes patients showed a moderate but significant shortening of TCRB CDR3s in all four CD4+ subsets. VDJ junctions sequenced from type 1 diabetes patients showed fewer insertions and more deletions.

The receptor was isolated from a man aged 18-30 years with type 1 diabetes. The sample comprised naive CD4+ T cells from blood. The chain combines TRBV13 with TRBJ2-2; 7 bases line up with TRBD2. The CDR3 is CASSLNFGGSLSGELFF. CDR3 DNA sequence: TGTGCCAGCAGCTTAAATTTCGGGGGGAGTCTTTCCGGGGAGCTGTTTTTT.